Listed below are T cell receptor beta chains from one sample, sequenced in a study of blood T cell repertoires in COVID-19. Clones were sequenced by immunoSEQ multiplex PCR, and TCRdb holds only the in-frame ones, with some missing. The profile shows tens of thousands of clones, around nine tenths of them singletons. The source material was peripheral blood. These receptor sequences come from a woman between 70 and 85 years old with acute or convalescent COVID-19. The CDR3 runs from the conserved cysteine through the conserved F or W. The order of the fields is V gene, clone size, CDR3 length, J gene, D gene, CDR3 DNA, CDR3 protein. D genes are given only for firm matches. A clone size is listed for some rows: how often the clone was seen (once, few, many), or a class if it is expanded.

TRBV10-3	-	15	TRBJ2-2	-	TGTGCCATCAGGGGCGGGACAGCTAACACCGGGGAGCTGTTTTTT	CAIRGGTANTGELFF
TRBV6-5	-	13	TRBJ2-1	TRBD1	TGTGCCAGCAGGGGACAGTTGTACAATGAGCAGTTCTTC	CASRGQLYNEQFF
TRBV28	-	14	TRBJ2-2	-	TGTGCCAGCAGTACGGGAGTCTTTACCGGGGAGCTGTTTTTT	CASSTGVFTGELFF
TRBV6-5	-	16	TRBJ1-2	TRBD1	TGTGCCAGCAGTTACGGGAACCGGGACAGGGCATATGGCTACACCTTC	CASSYGNRDRAYGYTF
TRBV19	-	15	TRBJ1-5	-	TGTGCCAGTAACAAAAGGTCGCAGGGAGGCCAGCCCCAGCATTTT	CASNKRSQGGQPQHF
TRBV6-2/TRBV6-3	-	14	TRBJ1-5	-	TGTGCCAGCACCCCCCCGGGGAGTAATCAGCCCCAGCATTTT	CASTPPGSNQPQHF
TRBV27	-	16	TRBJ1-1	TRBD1	TGTGCCAGCAGTTCTGGTGAGGGGGCTGCGGACACTGAAGCTTTCTTT	CASSSGEGAADTEAFF
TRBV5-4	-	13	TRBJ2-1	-	TGTGCCAGCAGCTTGTTTGTGAGCAATGAGCAGTTCTTC	CASSLFVSNEQFF
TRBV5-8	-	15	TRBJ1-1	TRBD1	TGTGCCAGCAGCTTGGCCAGGACAGGGTATACTGAAGCTTTCTTT	CASSLARTGYTEAFF
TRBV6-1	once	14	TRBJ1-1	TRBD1	TGTGCCAGCAGTGAAATTGGGACAGTCACTGAAGCTTTCTTT	CASSEIGTVTEAFF
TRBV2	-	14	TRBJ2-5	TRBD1	TGTGCCAGCACTCAACAGGGGGTTAGGGAGACCCAGTACTTC	CASTQQGVRETQYF
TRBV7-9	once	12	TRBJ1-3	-	TGTGCCAGCAGCCCCTTTGGAAACACCATATATTTT	CASSPFGNTIYF
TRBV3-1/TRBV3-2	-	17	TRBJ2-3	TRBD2	TGTGCCAGCAGCCAAGTTCGGCGGATAGCGGGAGCAGATACGCAGTATTTT	CASSQVRRIAGADTQYF
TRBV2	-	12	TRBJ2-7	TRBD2	TGTGCCAGCTTAGCGGGACCCTACGAGCAGTACTTC	CASLAGPYEQYF
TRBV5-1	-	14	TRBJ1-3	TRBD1	TGCGCCAGCAGCTTGGGGACAGGGACGAACACCATATATTTT	CASSLGTGTNTIYF